Sequencing of this T cell receptor (beta chain) was carried out in a study of cytomegalovirus exposure and HLA in healthy donors. About the research overall: As an earlier analysis found, about 190 million T cells yielded about 120 million unique TCR beta sequences.

Study conclusions and caveats: Looking again later, the authors saw that most CMV-associated TCR beta chains seemed HLA-restricted. A later examination showed that TCR association rates differed by HLA locus, with DRB1 most and HLA-C fewest.

Healthy people donating bone marrow made up the donors. 60 Vbeta and 13 Jbeta primers were used in PCR. Profiling relied on immunoSEQ multiplex PCR, and the TCRdb table lists in-frame clones only, not all of them. Among over 130,000 clones listed, 70% to 85% were seen once. Comment on this clone: Its antigen is undetermined.

The receptor's source is a man aged 35-49 years in good health and CMV-seronegative. The source material was PBMCs.

The CDR3 DNA reads as TGTGCCAGCAGCTTGGATGGGGACAGGGGTCTCCACGAGCAGTACTTC. Translation gives CASSLDGDRGLHEQYF. The chain has TRBV5-4 and TRBJ2-7; 10 nucleotides align to TRBD1. The germline CDR1 and CDR2 sequences are SGHNT and YYREEE (reference sequence). The CDR3 covers 16 residues. Trimming at V came to 0 bases and at J to 5 bases, leaving 8 bases not matched to a gene. Complete variable domain (other parts from reference TRBV5-4 and TRBJ2-7): ETGVTQSPTHLIKTRGQQVTLRCSSQSGHNTVSWYQQALGQGPQFIFQYYREEENGRGNFPPRFSGLQFPNYSSELNVNALELDDSALYLCASSLDGDRGLHEQYFGPGTRLTVT.